Sequencing of this TCR beta chain was carried out in a study of T cells in localized non-small cell lung cancer. Germline-derived CDR1 and CDR2 are SGHVS and FNYEAQ. With 1 base removed from V and 7 bases from J, the gap between germline ends came to 14 bases. There are 15 residues in the CDR3. Clones were read by immunoSEQ multiplex PCR, and TCRdb kept only the in-frame ones, dropping some. The sample has 65,000 to 80,000 clones, about four fifths seen once. Material: peripheral blood, obtained before any cancer treatment. The chain carries TRBV7-6 and TRBJ1-5, with D possibly being TRBD1 (6 bases). This receptor was identified in a female donor of 60 years or more with stage I lung adenocarcinoma. The CDR3: CASSLGGGGRQPQHF. CDR3 nucleotides: TGTGCCAGCAGCTTAGGAGGGGGGGGGCGGCAGCCCCAGCATTTT. The full variable domain, its missing parts supplied by reference TRBV7-6 and TRBJ1-5, is GAGVSQSPRYKVTKRGQDVALRCDPISGHVSLYWYRQALGQGPEFLTYFNYEAQQDKSGLPNDRFSAERPEGSISTLTIQRTEQRDSAMYRCASSLGGGGRQPQHFGDGTRLSIL.